This T cell receptor beta chain was documented in a study of T cell repertoires in cytomegalovirus infection. Study-level information: Indications came from public TCR beta signatures; they pointed to CMV infection and to a matching HLA type. Study-level points and caveats: Individuals carrying CMV plus the relevant HLA were identified by cumulative frequency of public TCR beta families. In two of eight donors, the top clonotype was HLA-C-restricted CMV-specific.

Per the germline V gene, CDR1 is ENHRY and CDR2 is SYGVKD. Trimming took off 10 bases at V and 7 bases at J, with 14 bases between the two ends. The length of the CDR3 is 11 residues. This clonotype was counted a few times. As yet, its antigen is unknown. TCRdb re-derived calls from the reads in MiXCR, one entry per CDR3 protein. The sample holds 75,000 to 95,000 distinct CDR3 sequences, approximately 46% seen once. This TCR derives from a human donor in good health (CMV status not recorded). Some clones in this sample may be carry-over from other donors' samples. The V and J genes are TRBV10-3 and TRBJ2-7, with a weak D call TRBD2 (6 bases). This specimen consisted of CD8+ T cells from cultured PBMCs, obtained from culture after CMV antigen stimulation. CDR3 sequence (DNA): TGTGCCACGCAGGAGGGGATTGAGCAGTACTTC. Encoded protein: CATQEGIEQYF.